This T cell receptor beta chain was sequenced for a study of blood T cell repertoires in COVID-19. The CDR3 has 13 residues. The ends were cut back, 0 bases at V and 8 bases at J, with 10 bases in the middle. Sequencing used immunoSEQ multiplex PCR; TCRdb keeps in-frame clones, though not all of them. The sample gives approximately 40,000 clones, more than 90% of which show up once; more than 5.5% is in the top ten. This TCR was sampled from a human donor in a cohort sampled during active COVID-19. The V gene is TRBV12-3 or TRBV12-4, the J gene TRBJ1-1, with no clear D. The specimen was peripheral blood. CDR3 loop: CASSLARAGEAFF. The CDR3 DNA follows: TGTGCCAGCAGTTTAGCGCGAGCGGGAGAAGCTTTCTTT.